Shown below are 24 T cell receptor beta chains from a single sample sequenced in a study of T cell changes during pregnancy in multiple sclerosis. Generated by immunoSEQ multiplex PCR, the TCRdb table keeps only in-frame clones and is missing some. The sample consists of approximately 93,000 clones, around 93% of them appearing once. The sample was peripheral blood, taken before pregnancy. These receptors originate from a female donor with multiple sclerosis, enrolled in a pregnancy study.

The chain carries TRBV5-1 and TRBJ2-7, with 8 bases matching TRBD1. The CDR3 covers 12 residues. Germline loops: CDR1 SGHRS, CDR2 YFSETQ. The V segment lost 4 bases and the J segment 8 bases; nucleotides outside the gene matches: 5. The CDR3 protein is CASSVGQAKQYF. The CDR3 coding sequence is TGCGCCAGCAGCGTGGGACAGGCAAAGCAGTACTTC.

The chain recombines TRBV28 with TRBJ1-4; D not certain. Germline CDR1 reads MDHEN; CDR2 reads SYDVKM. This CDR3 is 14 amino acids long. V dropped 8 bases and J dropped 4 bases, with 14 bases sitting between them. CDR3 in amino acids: CASGVLVLNEKLFF. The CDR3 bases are TGTGCCAGCGGTGTATTAGTCCTTAATGAAAAACTGTTTTTT. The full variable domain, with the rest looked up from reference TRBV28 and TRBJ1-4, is DVKVTQSSRYLVKRTGEKVFLECVQDMDHENMFWYRQDPGLGLRLIYFSYDVKMKEKGDIPEGYSVSREKKERFSLILESASTNQTSMYLCASGVLVLNEKLFFGSGTQLSVL.

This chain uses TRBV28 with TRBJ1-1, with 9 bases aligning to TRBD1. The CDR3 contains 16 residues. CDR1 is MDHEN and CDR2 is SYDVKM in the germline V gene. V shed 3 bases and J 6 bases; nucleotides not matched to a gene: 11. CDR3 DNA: TGTGCCAGCAGTTTCGGGACAGGGCGATTTGGTGCTGAAGCTTTCTTT. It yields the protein CASSFGTGRFGAEAFF.

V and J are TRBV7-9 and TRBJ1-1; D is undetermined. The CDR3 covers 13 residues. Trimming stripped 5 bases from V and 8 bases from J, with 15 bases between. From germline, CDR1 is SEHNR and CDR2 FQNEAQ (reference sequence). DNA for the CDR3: TGTGCCAGCAGCCAACAGCAGATAGGCGAAGCTTTCTTT. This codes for CASSQQQIGEAFF. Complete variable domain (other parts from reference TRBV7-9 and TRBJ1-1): DTGVSQNPRHKITKRGQNVTFRCDPISEHNRLYWYRQTLGQGPEFLTYFQNEAQLEKSRLLSDRFSAERPKGSFSTLEIQRTEQGDSAMYLCASSQQQIGEAFFGQGTRLTVV.

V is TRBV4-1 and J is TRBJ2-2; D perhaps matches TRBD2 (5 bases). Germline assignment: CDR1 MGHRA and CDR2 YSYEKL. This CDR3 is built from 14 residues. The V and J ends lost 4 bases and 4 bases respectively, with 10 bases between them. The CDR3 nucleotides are TGCGCCAGCAGCCCCCCCACTAGCACCGGGGAGCTGTTTTTT. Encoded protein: CASSPPTSTGELFF.

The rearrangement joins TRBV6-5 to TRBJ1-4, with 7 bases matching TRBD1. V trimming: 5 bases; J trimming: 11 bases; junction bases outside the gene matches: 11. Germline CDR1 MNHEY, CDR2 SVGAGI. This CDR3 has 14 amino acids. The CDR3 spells CASSQTTGFWKLFF. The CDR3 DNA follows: TGTGCCAGCAGTCAAACGACAGGGTTCTGGAAACTGTTTTTT.

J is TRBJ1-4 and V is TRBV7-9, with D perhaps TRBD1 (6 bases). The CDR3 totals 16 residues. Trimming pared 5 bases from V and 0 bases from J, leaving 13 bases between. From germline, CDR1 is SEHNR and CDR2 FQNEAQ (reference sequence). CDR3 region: CASSPGQQATNEKLFF. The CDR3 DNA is TGTGCCAGCAGCCCCGGACAGCAAGCAACTAATGAAAAACTGTTTTTT. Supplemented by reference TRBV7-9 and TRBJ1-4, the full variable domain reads DTGVSQNPRHKITKRGQNVTFRCDPISEHNRLYWYRQTLGQGPEFLTYFQNEAQLEKSRLLSDRFSAERPKGSFSTLEIQRTEQGDSAMYLCASSPGQQATNEKLFFGSGTQLSVL.

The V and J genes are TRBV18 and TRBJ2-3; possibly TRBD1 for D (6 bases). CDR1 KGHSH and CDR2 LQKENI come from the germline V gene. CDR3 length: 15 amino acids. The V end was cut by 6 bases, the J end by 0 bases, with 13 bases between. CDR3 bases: TGTGCCAGCTCGTCCAGGGGAACTAGCACAGATACGCAGTATTTT. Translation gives CASSSRGTSTDTQYF.

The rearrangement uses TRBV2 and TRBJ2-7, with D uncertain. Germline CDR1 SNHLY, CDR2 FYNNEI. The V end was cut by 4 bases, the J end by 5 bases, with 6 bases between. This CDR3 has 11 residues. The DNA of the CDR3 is TGTGCCAGCAGTGTACTGAACGAGCAGTACTTC. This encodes CASSVLNEQYF. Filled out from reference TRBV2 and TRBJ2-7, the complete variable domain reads EPEVTQTPSHQVTQMGQEVILRCVPISNHLYFYWYRQILGQKVEFLVSFYNNEISEKSEIFDDQFSVERPDGSNFTLKIRSTKLEDSAMYFCASSVLNEQYFGPGTRLTVT.

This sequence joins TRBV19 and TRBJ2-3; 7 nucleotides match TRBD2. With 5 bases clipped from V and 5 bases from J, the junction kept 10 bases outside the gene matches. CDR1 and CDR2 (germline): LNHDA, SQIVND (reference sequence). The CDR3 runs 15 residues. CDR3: CASSVSIAGGDTQYF. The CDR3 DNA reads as TGTGCCAGTAGTGTTAGCATAGCGGGCGGAGATACGCAGTATTTT.

The CDR3 region is CASSELGQPKADTQYF. DNA of the CDR3: TGTGCCAGCAGTGAATTAGGACAGCCTAAGGCAGATACGCAGTATTTT. The chain links TRBV25-1 to TRBJ2-3; the D gene is possibly TRBD1 (6 bases). V was clipped by 1 base and J by 4 bases, with 15 bases between them. Germline CDR1 reads MGHDK; CDR2 reads SYGVNS. The CDR3 totals 16 residues.

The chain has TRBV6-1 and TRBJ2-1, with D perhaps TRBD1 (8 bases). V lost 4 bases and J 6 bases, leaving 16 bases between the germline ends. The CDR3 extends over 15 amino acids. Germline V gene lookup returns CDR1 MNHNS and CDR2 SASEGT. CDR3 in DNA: TGTGCCAGCAGTGGACAGGGGACGGGGGGCAATGAGCAGTTCTTC. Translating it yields CASSGQGTGGNEQFF.

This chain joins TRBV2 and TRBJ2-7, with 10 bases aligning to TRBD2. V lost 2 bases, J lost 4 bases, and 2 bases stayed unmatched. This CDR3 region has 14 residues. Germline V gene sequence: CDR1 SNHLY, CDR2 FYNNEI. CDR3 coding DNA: TGTGCCAGCAGTGAACCTAGCGGGAGATACGAGCAGTACTTC. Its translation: CASSEPSGRYEQYF. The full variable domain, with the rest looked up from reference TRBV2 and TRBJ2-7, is EPEVTQTPSHQVTQMGQEVILRCVPISNHLYFYWYRQILGQKVEFLVSFYNNEISEKSEIFDDQFSVERPDGSNFTLKIRSTKLEDSAMYFCASSEPSGRYEQYFGPGTRLTVT.

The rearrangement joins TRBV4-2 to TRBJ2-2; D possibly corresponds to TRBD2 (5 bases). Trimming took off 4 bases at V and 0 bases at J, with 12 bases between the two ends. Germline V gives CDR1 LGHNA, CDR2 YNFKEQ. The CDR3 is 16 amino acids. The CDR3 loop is CASSPNPGTNTGELFF. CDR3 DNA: TGTGCCAGCAGCCCAAACCCCGGGACGAACACCGGGGAGCTGTTTTTT.

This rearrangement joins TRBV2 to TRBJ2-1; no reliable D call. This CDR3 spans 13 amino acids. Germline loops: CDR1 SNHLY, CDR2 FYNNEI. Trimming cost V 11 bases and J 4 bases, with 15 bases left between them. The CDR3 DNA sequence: TGTGCCCGAAAGGAGATGCGGTACAATGAGCAGTTCTTC. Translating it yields CARKEMRYNEQFF.

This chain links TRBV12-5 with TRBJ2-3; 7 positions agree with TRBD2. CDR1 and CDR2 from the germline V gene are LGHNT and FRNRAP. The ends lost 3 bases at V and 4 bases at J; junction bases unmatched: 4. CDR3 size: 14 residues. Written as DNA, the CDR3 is TGTGCTAGTGGTTTTTCTCTAGCGGCAGATACGCAGTATTTT. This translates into CASGFSLAADTQYF.

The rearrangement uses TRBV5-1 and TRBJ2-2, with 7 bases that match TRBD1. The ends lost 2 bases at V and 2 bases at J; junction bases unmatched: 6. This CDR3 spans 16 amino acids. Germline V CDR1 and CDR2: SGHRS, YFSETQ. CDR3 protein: CASSLGDRFNTGELFF. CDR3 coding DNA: TGCGCCAGCAGCTTAGGGGACAGATTTAACACCGGGGAGCTGTTTTTT. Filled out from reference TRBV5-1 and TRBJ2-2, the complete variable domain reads KAGVTQTPRYLIKTRGQQVTLSCSPISGHRSVSWYQQTPGQGLQFLFEYFSETQRNKGNFPGRFSGRQFSNSRSEMNVSTLELGDSALYLCASSLGDRFNTGELFFGEGSRLTVL.

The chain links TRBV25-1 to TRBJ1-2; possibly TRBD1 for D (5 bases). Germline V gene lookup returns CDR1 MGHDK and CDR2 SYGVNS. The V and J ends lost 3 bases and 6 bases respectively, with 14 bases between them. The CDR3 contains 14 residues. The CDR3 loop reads CASSDYGGVDGYTF. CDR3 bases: TGTGCCAGCAGTGATTACGGAGGGGTTGATGGCTACACCTTC.

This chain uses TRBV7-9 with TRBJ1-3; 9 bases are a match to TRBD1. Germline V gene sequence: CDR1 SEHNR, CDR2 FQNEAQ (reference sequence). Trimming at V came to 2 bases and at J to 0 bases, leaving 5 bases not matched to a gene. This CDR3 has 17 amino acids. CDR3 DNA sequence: TGTGCCAGCAGCTTAAGGGACAGGGCTTACTCTGGAAACACCATATATTTT. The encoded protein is CASSLRDRAYSGNTIYF.

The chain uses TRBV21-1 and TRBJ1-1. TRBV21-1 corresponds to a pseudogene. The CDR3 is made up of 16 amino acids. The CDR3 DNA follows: TGTGCCAGCAGCAAAAGTTATCCTGAGGGGAACACTGAAGCTTTCTTT. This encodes CASSKSYPEGNTEAFF.

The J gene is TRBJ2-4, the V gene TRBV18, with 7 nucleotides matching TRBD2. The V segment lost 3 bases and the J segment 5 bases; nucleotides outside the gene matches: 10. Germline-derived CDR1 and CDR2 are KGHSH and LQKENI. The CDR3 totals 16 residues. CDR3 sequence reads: CASSPGSGRSQNIQYF. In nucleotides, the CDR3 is TGTGCCAGCTCACCGGGCTCCGGGAGGAGCCAAAACATTCAGTACTTC.

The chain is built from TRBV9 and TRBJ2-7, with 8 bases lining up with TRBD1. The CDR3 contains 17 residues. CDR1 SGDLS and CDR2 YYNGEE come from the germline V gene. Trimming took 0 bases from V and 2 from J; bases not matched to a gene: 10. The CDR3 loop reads CASSVATGAGGPYEQYF. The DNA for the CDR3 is TGTGCCAGCAGCGTAGCTACAGGGGCAGGGGGCCCCTACGAGCAGTACTTC.

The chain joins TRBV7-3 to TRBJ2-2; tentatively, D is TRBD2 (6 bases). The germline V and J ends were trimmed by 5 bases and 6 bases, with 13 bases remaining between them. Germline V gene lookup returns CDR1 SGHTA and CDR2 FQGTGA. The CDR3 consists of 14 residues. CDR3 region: CASSTSSVPGELFF. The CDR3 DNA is TGTGCCAGCAGCACCTCTAGCGTACCCGGGGAGCTGTTTTTT.

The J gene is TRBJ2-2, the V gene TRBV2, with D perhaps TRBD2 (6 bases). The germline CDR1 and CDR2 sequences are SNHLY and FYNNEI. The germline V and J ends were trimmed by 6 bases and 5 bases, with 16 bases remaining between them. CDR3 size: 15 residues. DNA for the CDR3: TGTGCCAGCAGGGGACTCCCGGAGGGGACCGGGGAGCTGTTTTTT. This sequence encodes CASRGLPEGTGELFF.